The 20 T cell receptor beta chains below come from one sample, sequenced in a study of type 1 regulatory T cells. TCRdb re-called the reads with MiXCR, one entry per CDR3 protein. The profile covers some 89,000 distinct CDR3 sequences, with around 30% appearing a single time and approximately 2.2% taken by the ten largest. Material for sequencing was CD4+ T cells, either the whole sample or a sorted fraction (not recorded which). Receptor source: a human donor in good health.

The chain uses TRBV6-5 and TRBJ2-2, with D uncertain. This CDR3 region has 16 residues. V was clipped by 7 bases and J by 1 base, with 16 bases between them. Germline V lookup: CDR1 MNHEY, CDR2 SVGAGI. The CDR3 region has the DNA TGTGCCAGCACCCCAACGCCAGCACAGAACACCGGGGAGCTGTTTTTT. Its protein is CASTPTPAQNTGELFF.

This chain connects TRBV24-1 to TRBJ2-2; D may be TRBD2 (5 bases). Trimming removed 3 bases from V and 7 bases from J, with 14 bases in between. The germline V gene has CDR1 KGHDR and CDR2 SFDVKD. The length of the CDR3 is 15 residues. This CDR3 reads CATSDNRGTDGELFF. The CDR3 nucleotides read TGTGCCACCAGTGATAACCGGGGTACGGACGGGGAGCTGTTTTTT.

A few counts support this clonotype. The J gene is TRBJ2-3, the V gene TRBV20-1; D perhaps matches TRBD2 (6 bases). Germline V gene lookup returns CDR1 DFQATT and CDR2 SNEGSKA (reference sequence). The CDR3 consists of 14 residues. Trimming took 3 bases from V and 1 from J, leaving 11 bases between them. The CDR3 spells CSASLAGRTDTQYF. The CDR3 DNA sequence: TGCAGTGCTAGTTTGGCGGGACGCACAGATACGCAGTATTTT.

This clonotype was seen a few times. The chain combines TRBV6-5 with TRBJ2-5; D unclear. CDR3 length: 15 amino acids. CDR1 is MNHEY, CDR2 SVGAGI, per germline. Between the trimmed V and J ends, which lost 6 bases and 4 bases, there was a span of 18 bases. The CDR3 bases are TGTGCCAGCAGGGAGCCGGGCAGGCCCCCAGAGACCCAGTACTTC. Its translation is CASREPGRPPETQYF.

The chain carries TRBV7-2 and TRBJ2-3, with D perhaps TRBD1 (5 bases). Germline V lookup: CDR1 SGHTA, CDR2 FQGNSA. Trimming pared 0 bases from V and 4 bases from J, leaving 11 bases between. The CDR3 extends over 15 amino acids. The CDR3 here is CASSLAEGVSDTQYF. The CDR3 bases are TGTGCCAGCAGCTTAGCGGAAGGGGTGTCAGATACGCAGTATTTT.

The chain carries TRBV20-1 and TRBJ2-3; the match to TRBD2 covers 7 bases. This CDR3 region has 15 residues. CDR1 is DFQATT, CDR2 SNEGSKA, per germline (reference sequence). The CDR3 spells CSPPRGRADTDTQYF. In nucleotides, the CDR3 is TGCAGCCCCCCCCGTGGGAGGGCGGACACAGATACGCAGTATTTT.

This clonotype has just a few counts. The chain employs TRBV19 and TRBJ2-5, with 7 bases identical to TRBD1. V trimming: 5 bases; J trimming: 1 base; junction bases outside the gene matches: 4. Germline V gives CDR1 LNHDA, CDR2 SQIVND (reference sequence). The CDR3 is 14 residues long. The CDR3: CASSLDRAQETQYF. The CDR3 coding sequence is TGTGCCAGTAGTCTCGACAGGGCCCAAGAGACCCAGTACTTC.

This clonotype has a handful of counts. The rearrangement uses TRBV6-2 or TRBV6-3 and TRBJ1-5; the D is unclear. CDR1 MNHEY and CDR2 SVGEGT come from the germline V gene. This CDR3 comprises 13 residues. Trimming stripped 5 bases from V and 0 bases from J, with 5 bases between. CDR3 sequence reads: CASSRNSNQPQHF. The CDR3 DNA reads as TGTGCCAGCAGTCGAAATAGCAATCAGCCCCAGCATTTT.

This clonotype was counted many times. The chain's CDR3 is CASRPSGGGELFF. The CDR3 coding sequence is TGTGCCAGCAGGCCTAGCGGCGGCGGGGAGCTGTTTTTT. This chain links TRBV7-2 with TRBJ2-2; TRBD2 aligns across 7 bases. The CDR3 length is 13 residues. With V trimmed by 6 bases and J by 7 bases, 5 bases remained unmatched. Germline V lookup: CDR1 SGHTA, CDR2 FQGNSA.

The chain joins TRBV7-9 to TRBJ2-2; TRBD2 aligns across 7 bases. The trim removed 8 bases at V and 5 bases at J, leaving 14 bases unmatched. Looked up from germline, CDR1 is SEHNR and CDR2 is FQNEAQ (reference sequence). The CDR3 is 16 amino acids. CDR3 amino acids: CASPYRDGRPTGELFF. CDR3 bases: TGTGCCAGCCCCTATCGGGACGGGAGGCCTACCGGGGAGCTGTTTTTT.

Only a few counts were recorded for this clonotype. The chain combines TRBV7-2 with TRBJ1-5; D is perhaps TRBD1 (5 bases). Germline V gives CDR1 SGHTA, CDR2 FQGNSA. The CDR3 length is 15 residues. V lost 5 bases to trimming and J lost 1 base, with 12 bases between them. In nucleotides, the CDR3 is TGTGCCAGCAGCCAGGGTGTCGGGAGCAATCAGCCCCAGCATTTT. Translating gives CASSQGVGSNQPQHF.

The chain uses TRBV19 and TRBJ2-1; D is perhaps TRBD1 or TRBD2 (5 bases each). The CDR3 is 16 amino acids. V was clipped by 6 bases and J by 5 bases, with 20 bases between them. Germline CDR1 LNHDA, CDR2 SQIVND (reference sequence). The CDR3 DNA reads TGTGCCAGTAGCACGACTATTTTGACAGCCAACAATGAGCAGTTCTTC. Translated, it gives CASSTTILTANNEQFF.

This clonotype has just a few counts. This rearrangement joins TRBV7-9 to TRBJ2-3; D unclear. V lost 2 bases and J 2 bases, leaving 8 bases between the germline ends. This CDR3 region has 14 residues. The germline gives CDR1 SEHNR, CDR2 FQNEAQ (reference sequence). The CDR3 DNA reads as TGTGCCAGCAGCTTACTTACCAACACAGATACGCAGTATTTT. The encoded protein is CASSLLTNTDTQYF.

The chain has TRBV18 and TRBJ2-5; no firm D call. CDR1 and CDR2 from the germline V gene are KGHSH and LQKENI. This CDR3 is built from 12 residues. V was clipped by 3 bases and J by 1 base, with 3 bases between them. The CDR3 sequence: CASSPIQETQYF. For the CDR3, the DNA is TGTGCCAGCTCACCGATCCAAGAGACCCAGTACTTC.

This chain joins TRBV7-2 and TRBJ2-4; D may match TRBD1 or TRBD2 (6 bases each). This CDR3 has 13 amino acids. Germline V gives CDR1 SGHTA, CDR2 FQGNSA. V lost 5 bases, J lost 8 bases, and 13 bases lay in between. DNA of the CDR3: TGTGCCAGCAGCCTGGGGGGCGTGGACATTCAGTACTTC. Translation: CASSLGGVDIQYF.

With regard to this clonotype: Sequence at one end of the junction differs from germline and may be a read error. The CDR3 spells CSAEYLTSGLKTQYF. In DNA form, the CDR3 reads TGCAGCGCTGAATACCTGACTAGCGGTTTGAAGACCCAGTACTTC. This chain links TRBV29-1 with TRBJ2-5, with 9 bases matching TRBD2. The germline V gene encodes CDR1 SQVTM and CDR2 ANQGSEA. The CDR3 has 15 amino acids.

This clonotype has only one observation. One end of the junction fails to match germline, which may point to a read error. The chain links TRBV4-3 to TRBJ2-2, with D perhaps matching TRBD2 (6 bases). The CDR3 extends over 16 amino acids. Germline V CDR1 and CDR2: LGHNA, YSLEER. The CDR3, as DNA: TGCGCCAGCAGCCTCCCCGATGGTCAAGGAACCGGGGGGCTGTTTTTT. Residues: CASSLPDGQGTGGLFF.

This clonotype came up once. This sequence joins TRBV20-1 and TRBJ2-1; D is unclear. This CDR3 is built from 16 residues. Per the germline V gene, CDR1 is DFQATT and CDR2 is SNEGSKA (reference sequence). Trimming cost V 3 bases and J 0 bases, with 15 bases left between them. Here the CDR3 reads CSASKVAQSSYNEQFF. The DNA for the CDR3 is TGCAGTGCTAGTAAGGTGGCGCAGAGCTCCTACAATGAGCAGTTCTTC.

The CDR3 loop is CSARSTMGNEQFF. CDR3 nucleotide sequence: TGCAGTGCTAGAAGTACTATGGGCAATGAGCAGTTCTTC. The rearrangement uses TRBV20-1 and TRBJ2-1; D call uncertain. The CDR3 runs to 13 residues. In germline, CDR1 is DFQATT, CDR2 SNEGSKA (reference sequence). V was pared by 2 bases and J by 6 bases, with 11 bases between.

This sequence joins TRBV5-1 and TRBJ2-5; D tentatively reads TRBD1 or TRBD2 (5 bases each). Trimming took 5 bases from V and 4 from J, leaving 6 bases between them. Looked up from germline, CDR1 is SGHRS and CDR2 is YFSETQ. This CDR3 has 11 amino acids. CDR3 sequence reads: CASRGVETQYF. The CDR3 coding sequence is TGCGCCAGCAGGGGGGTAGAGACCCAGTACTTC.